The next 14 T cell receptor beta chains were all read from a single sample in a study of shared clonotypes between healthy human individuals. Assay: immunoSEQ multiplex PCR; the TCRdb copy retains only in-frame clones and omits some. In the table there are fewer than 700,000 clones, roughly 72% of which are singletons. The sequenced material came from PBMCs. Every receptor here comes from a woman aged 40 to 50 in good health. Some clones in this sample may be carry-over from other donors' samples.

This clone has ten or more counts. This rearrangement joins TRBV29-1 to TRBJ1-1; D is possibly TRBD1 (5 bases). V lost 6 bases to trimming and J lost 3 bases, with 20 bases between them. Germline CDR1 SQVTM, CDR2 ANQGSEA. This CDR3 is built from 15 residues. CDR3 sequence reads: CSVPSGGDMDTEAFF. In DNA form, the CDR3 reads TGCAGCGTCCCATCGGGGGGTGATATGGACACTGAAGCTTTCTTT. The complete variable domain, with remaining parts taken from reference TRBV29-1 and TRBJ1-1, reads SAVISQKPSRDICQRGTSLTIQCQVDSQVTMMFWYRQQPGQSLTLIATANQGSEATYESGFVIDKFPISRPNLTFSTLTVSNMSPEDSSIYLCSVPSGGDMDTEAFFGQGTRLTVV.

The chain employs TRBV27 and TRBJ2-5; TRBD2 agrees at 7 bases. The CDR3 covers 14 residues. Germline V lookup: CDR1 MNHEY, CDR2 SMNVEV (reference sequence). J was trimmed by 4 bases and V by 5 bases; bases with no gene match: 7. For the CDR3, the DNA is TGTGCCAGCAGTCCGGGAGGAGGGGTAGAGACCCAGTACTTC. It is translated as CASSPGGGVETQYF.

The chain carries TRBV6-5 and TRBJ1-4, with 8 bases fitting TRBD1. Germline CDR1 reads MNHEY; CDR2 reads SVGAGI. The CDR3 is 16 amino acids. V dropped 0 bases and J dropped 7; count of bases not matched to a gene: 7. CDR3 residues: CASSYSSGQGSEKLFF. For the CDR3, the DNA is TGTGCCAGCAGTTACTCAAGCGGACAGGGAAGTGAAAAACTGTTTTTT.

The table lists this clone with a count of one. The chain couples TRBV10-2 to TRBJ2-7; 7 bases are shared with TRBD2. V shed 4 bases and J 4 bases; nucleotides not matched to a gene: 13. The CDR3 contains 16 residues. Germline V gene sequence: CDR1 WSHSY, CDR2 SAAADI. The chain's CDR3 is CASSGGWGGRPYEQYF. CDR3 DNA sequence: TGCGCCAGCAGTGGGGGGTGGGGAGGGCGCCCTTACGAGCAGTACTTC.

The chain has TRBV11-2 and TRBJ1-5, with TRBD1 identical over 8 bases. With V trimmed by 1 base and J by 5 bases, 7 bases remained unmatched. The CDR3 consists of 16 residues. The germline CDR1 and CDR2 sequences are SGHAT and FQNNGV. For the CDR3, the DNA is TGTGCCAGCAGCTTAGGGGCAGGGGGCGAGTATCAGCCCCAGCATTTT. As protein: CASSLGAGGEYQPQHF.

The rearrangement links TRBV28 to TRBJ1-2, with 7 positions matching TRBD1. Trimming took 4 bases from V and 3 from J; bases not matched to a gene: 5. This CDR3 region has 14 residues. Looked up from germline, CDR1 is MDHEN and CDR2 is SYDVKM. The CDR3 region is CASSYRGADYGYTF. CDR3 coding DNA: TGTGCCAGCAGTTACAGGGGTGCAGACTATGGCTACACCTTC.

Only one count was recorded for this clone. The chain carries TRBV9 and TRBJ2-1; the match to TRBD1 covers 8 bases. This CDR3 is built from 14 residues. Germline values: CDR1 SGDLS, CDR2 YYNGEE. Losses at the gene ends were 1 base for V and 6 bases for J; bases not matched to a gene: 3. CDR3 in DNA: TGTGCCAGCAGCGTATGGGACAGGAGCAATGAGCAGTTCTTC. It encodes CASSVWDRSNEQFF.

The chain's CDR3 is CASSPEAGPYGYTF. The CDR3 DNA sequence: TGTGCCAGCTCACCAGAGGCAGGGCCCTATGGCTACACCTTC. The genes are TRBV18 and TRBJ1-2; D might be TRBD1 (5 bases). Germline loops: CDR1 KGHSH, CDR2 LQKENI. The length of the CDR3 is 14 residues. Between the trimmed V and J ends, which lost 2 bases and 4 bases, there was a span of 11 bases.

This chain links TRBV6-1 with TRBJ2-7; perhaps D is TRBD1 or TRBD2 (5 bases each). V was cut by 6 bases and J by 3 bases, with 15 bases left in between. Germline V gives CDR1 MNHNS, CDR2 SASEGT. The CDR3 covers 14 residues. The CDR3 protein is CASSQSGSYYEQYF. The DNA of the CDR3 is TGTGCCAGCAGCCAGTCAGGGAGTTACTACGAGCAGTACTTC.

This clone appeared once. The genes are TRBV11-3 and TRBJ2-5, with D possibly TRBD1 on 7 matching bases. This CDR3 spans 13 amino acids. V dropped 5 bases and J dropped 7 bases, with 14 bases sitting between them. The germline gives CDR1 SGHNT, CDR2 YENEEA. CDR3 region: CASSPRQGGTQYF. The CDR3 nucleotides are TGTGCCAGCAGCCCTCGACAGGGAGGGACCCAGTACTTC.

The chain combines TRBV11-2 with TRBJ2-7, with a possible D match to TRBD1 (6 bases). The CDR3 has 12 residues. Trimming removed 5 bases at V and 7 bases at J, with 12 bases between. Germline V lookup: CDR1 SGHAT, CDR2 FQNNGV. CDR3 DNA: TGTGCCAGCAGCCCGAGGACAGTTGAGCAGTACTTC. This sequence encodes CASSPRTVEQYF.

The V gene is TRBV5-4, the J gene TRBJ1-4; 7 bases match TRBD1. The CDR3 is 14 amino acids. Losses at the gene ends were 4 bases for V and 8 bases for J; bases not matched to a gene: 8. From germline, CDR1 is SGHNT and CDR2 YYREEE (reference sequence). This CDR3 is CASSATGESEKLFF. The CDR3 nucleotides read TGTGCCAGCAGCGCTACAGGGGAATCGGAAAAACTGTTTTTT. The full variable domain, in which reference TRBV5-4 and TRBJ1-4 provide the parts outside the CDR3, is ETGVTQSPTHLIKTRGQQVTLRCSSQSGHNTVSWYQQALGQGPQFIFQYYREEENGRGNFPPRFSGLQFPNYSSELNVNALELDDSALYLCASSATGESEKLFFGSGTQLSVL.

Points on this clone: A junction end diverges from the germline sequence, so it may reflect a read error. The V gene is TRBV6-1, the J gene TRBJ2-5; 8 positions agree with TRBD2. The CDR3 consists of 14 residues. Germline loops: CDR1 MNHNS, CDR2 SASEGT. The CDR3: CASIEPGGRETQYF. CDR3 nucleotides: TGTGCCAGCATTGAACCCGGCGGGAGGGAGACCCAGTACTTC.

This chain joins TRBV18 and TRBJ2-2; 13 positions match TRBD2. CDR1 and CDR2 (germline): KGHSH, LQKENI. The CDR3 extends over 17 amino acids. The J segment lost 3 bases and the V segment lost 6 bases, leaving 7 bases of the junction unmatched. The CDR3: CASSRTSGSPHTGELFF. DNA for the CDR3: TGTGCCAGCTCTCGGACTAGCGGGAGTCCCCACACCGGGGAGCTGTTTTTT.